This T cell receptor (beta chain) was captured by sequencing in a study of cytomegalovirus exposure and HLA in healthy donors. General study results and limits: Trimming of TCR beta V- and J-genes showed a link, identified in a later analysis, to a missense DCLRE1C variant.

About this clone itself: Its antigen is not known.

Primers: 60 Vbeta forward and 13 Jbeta reverse. Here immunoSEQ multiplex PCR was the method, and the copy in TCRdb shows in-frame clones only, minus some. The table lists around 140,000 clones, 73% of them singletons. The CDR3 has 13 residues. Trimming cost V 7 bases and J 5 bases, with 15 bases left between them. In germline, CDR1 is SNHLY, CDR2 FYNNEI. The clonotype originates from a woman between 18 and 29 years old in good health and CMV-seronegative. The chain carries TRBV2 and TRBJ2-7; tentatively, D is TRBD1 (6 bases). Material for sequencing was PBMCs. The DNA for the CDR3 is TGTGCCAGCACCCTGAGGAACAGGGACGAGCAGTACGTC. Protein sequence: CASTLRNRDEQYV.